This TCR beta chain was observed in a study of CD8+ T cells in alopecia areata. Overall study: Severity in treated patients was scored by percentage of scalp area affected.

Findings of the study overall: Possibly as an HLA-related effect, TCR sharing across patients appeared less clear than in mice. Numerous clones, expanded in lesions, remained in scalp and blood during tofacitinib. Relative to normal scalp, lesional scalp, especially alopecia totalis/universalis, showed higher clonality.

This clone has a handful of counts. No antigen is known for it. Sample treatment: oral pan-JAK inhibitor, 5-10 mg twice daily. The CDR3 extends over 15 amino acids. Trimming removed 3 bases at V and 0 bases at J, with 8 bases between. The germline V gene has CDR1 SGHTA and CDR2 FQGNSA. TCR sequencing used cDNA made by reverse transcription of extracted RNA. TCRdb's copy holds only in-frame clones and misses some; the assay was immunoSEQ multiplex PCR. The repertoire consists of 150,000 to 200,000 clones, with 64% occurring once and the leading ten covering approximately 1.3%. This sample comprised CD4+ T cells sorted from blood, obtained around week 47, from a patient treated with tofacitinib. The rearrangement joins TRBV7-2 to TRBJ1-4; D not certain. The TCR was taken from a human donor with alopecia areata. The CDR3 DNA reads as TGTGCCAGCAGCTTGTCAAGCGCAACTAATGAAAAACTGTTTTTT. This sequence encodes CASSLSSATNEKLFF.